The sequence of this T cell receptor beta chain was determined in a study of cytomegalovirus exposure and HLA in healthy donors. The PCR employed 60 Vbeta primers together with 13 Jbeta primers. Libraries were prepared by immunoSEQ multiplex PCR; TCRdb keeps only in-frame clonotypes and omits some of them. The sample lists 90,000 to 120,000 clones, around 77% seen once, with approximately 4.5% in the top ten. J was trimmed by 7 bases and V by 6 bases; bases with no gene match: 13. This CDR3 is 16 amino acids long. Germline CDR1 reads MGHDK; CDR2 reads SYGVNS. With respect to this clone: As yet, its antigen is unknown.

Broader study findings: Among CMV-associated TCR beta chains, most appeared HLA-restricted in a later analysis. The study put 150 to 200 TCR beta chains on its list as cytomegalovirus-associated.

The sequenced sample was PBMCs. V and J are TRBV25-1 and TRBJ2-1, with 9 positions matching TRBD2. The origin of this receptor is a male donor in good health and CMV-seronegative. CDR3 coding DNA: TGTGCCAGCAGGCGGGAGGGACTAGGGGCCAGGAATGAGCAGTTCTTC. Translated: CASRREGLGARNEQFF. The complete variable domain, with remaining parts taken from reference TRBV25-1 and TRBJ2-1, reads EADIYQTPRYLVIGTGKKITLECSQTMGHDKMYWYQQDPGMELHLIHYSYGVNSTEKGDLSSESTVSRIRTEHFPLTLESARPSHTSQYLCASRREGLGARNEQFFGPGTRLTVL.